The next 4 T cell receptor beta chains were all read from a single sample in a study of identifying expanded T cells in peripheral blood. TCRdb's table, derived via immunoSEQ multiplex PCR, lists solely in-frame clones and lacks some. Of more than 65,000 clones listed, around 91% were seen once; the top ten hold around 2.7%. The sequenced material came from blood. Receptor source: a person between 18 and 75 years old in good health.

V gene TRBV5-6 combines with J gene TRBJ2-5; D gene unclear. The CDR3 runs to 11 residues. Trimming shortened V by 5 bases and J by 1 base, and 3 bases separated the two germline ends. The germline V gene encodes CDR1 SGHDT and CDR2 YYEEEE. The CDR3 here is CASSLQETQYF. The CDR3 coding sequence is TGTGCCAGCAGTCTCCAAGAGACCCAGTACTTC.

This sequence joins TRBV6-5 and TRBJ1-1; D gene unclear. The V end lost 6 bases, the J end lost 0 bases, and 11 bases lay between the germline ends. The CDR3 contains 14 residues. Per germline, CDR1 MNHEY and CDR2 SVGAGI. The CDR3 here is CASSPVPLNTEAFF. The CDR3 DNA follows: TGTGCCAGCAGCCCCGTTCCATTGAACACTGAAGCTTTCTTT.

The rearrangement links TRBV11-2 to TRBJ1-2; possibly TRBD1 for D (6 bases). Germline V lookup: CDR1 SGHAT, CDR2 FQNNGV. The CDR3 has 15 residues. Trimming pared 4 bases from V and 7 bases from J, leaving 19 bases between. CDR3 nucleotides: TGTGCCAGCAGCTCGATTTACACAGGGTTTTCTGGCTACACCTTC. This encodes CASSSIYTGFSGYTF.

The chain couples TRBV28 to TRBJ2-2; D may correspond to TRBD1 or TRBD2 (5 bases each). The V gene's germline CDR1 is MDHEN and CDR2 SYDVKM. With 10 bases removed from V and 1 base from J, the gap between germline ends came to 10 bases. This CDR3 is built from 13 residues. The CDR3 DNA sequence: TGTGCCATTGGGACGGGGAACACCGGGGAGCTGTTTTTT. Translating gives CAIGTGNTGELFF.